This entry lists 9 T cell receptor beta chains sequenced from one sample in a study of CD8+CD57+ T cells in acquired aplastic anemia (dated by TCRdb to 2017 to 2018). Reads for this sample came from an Illumina HiSeq 2000. TCR beta VDJ combination and CDR3 sequence profiling used genomic DNA as the template. TCRdb itself trimmed the public reads at Q25 with fastp, ran MiXCR and retained productive beta chains. Every distinct CDR3 protein forms one entry, paired with its most common genes and DNA. The sample table shows about 150,000 distinct CDR3 sequences, and about 40% are seen once. The top ten clones comprise under 9% of the sample. The sequenced sample consisted of sorted CD4+, CD8+, or CD8+CD57+ T cells (not recorded which) from PBMCs. Receptor source: a human donor in good health, serving as a control.

This sequence joins TRBV5-1 and TRBJ1-3; D gene ambiguous. The CDR3 sequence is 16 residues long. Trimming took 4 bases from V and 0 from J, leaving 14 bases between them. The germline gives CDR1 SGHRS, CDR2 YFSETQ. The CDR3 sequence: CASSPQGPISGNTIYF. The CDR3 nucleotides are TGCGCCAGCAGCCCTCAAGGACCCATCTCTGGAAACACCATATATTTT. Full variable domain (remainder filled in from reference TRBV5-1 and TRBJ1-3): KAGVTQTPRYLIKTRGQQVTLSCSPISGHRSVSWYQQTPGQGLQFLFEYFSETQRNKGNFPGRFSGRQFSNSRSEMNVSTLELGDSALYLCASSPQGPISGNTIYFGEGSWLTVV.

The chain carries TRBV5-5 and TRBJ1-1, with D perhaps matching TRBD1 (5 bases). Germline V gene sequence: CDR1 SGHKS, CDR2 YYEKEE (reference sequence). V lost 2 bases, J lost 3 bases, and 17 bases lay in between. This CDR3 is 16 amino acids long. CDR3 residues: CASSLDGPGRYTEAFF. In nucleotides, the CDR3 is TGTGCCAGCAGCTTAGATGGTCCAGGGAGGTACACTGAAGCTTTCTTT.

This clonotype is a singleton in its sample. The gene calls are TRBV10-3 and TRBJ2-1, with 10 bases lining up with TRBD1. The germline V gene has CDR1 ENHRY and CDR2 SYGVKD. The J segment lost 6 bases and the V segment lost 4 bases, leaving 0 bases of the junction unmatched. The CDR3 contains 13 residues. The CDR3 bases are TGTGCCATCAGTGGACAGGGGGCCAATGAGCAGTTCTTC. Its translation: CAISGQGANEQFF.

Concerning this clonotype: A read error may explain this, as a much larger clone is one base away. The chain employs TRBV10-3 and TRBJ1-6; 9 bases map to TRBD1. V lost 5 bases and J lost 10; bases outside the gene matches: 3. CDR3 length equals 13 residues. Germline V gene sequence: CDR1 ENHRY, CDR2 SYGVKD. The CDR3, as DNA: TGTGCCATCAGTAACAGGGGGCGGTCACCCCTCCACTTT. This codes for CAISNRGRSPLHF.

With regard to this clonotype: Since a much larger clone is just one base distant, this may be a read error. The CDR3 reads CASSVTTGSSSGELVF. The CDR3 DNA reads as TGTGCCAGCAGCGTAACGACAGGGTCTAGTTCCGGGGAGCTGGTTTTT. This chain uses TRBV9 with TRBJ2-2; TRBD1 agrees at 7 bases. This CDR3 spans 16 amino acids. Germline values: CDR1 SGDLS, CDR2 YYNGEE.

This clonotype has only a few counts. V usage is TRBV29-1 and J usage is TRBJ2-7, with D tentatively TRBD1 or TRBD2 (5 bases each). With 6 bases removed from V and 5 bases from J, the gap between germline ends came to 17 bases. The V gene's germline CDR1 is SQVTM and CDR2 ANQGSEA. This CDR3 region has 13 residues. CDR3 bases: TGCAGCGTCGTGGCCGGGGACCGAGACGAGCAGTACTTC. This sequence encodes CSVVAGDRDEQYF.

This clonotype was seen ten or more times. The chain is built from TRBV12-3 or TRBV12-4 and TRBJ2-2; no firm D call. V was shortened by 6 bases and J by 7 bases, with 12 bases between the two germline ends. This CDR3 has 13 amino acids. The CDR3 DNA sequence: TGTGCCAGCAGCCAAAGGAAGGGCGGGGAGCTGTTTTTT. Protein sequence: CASSQRKGGELFF.

This clonotype was counted a few times. A much larger clonotype is one base distant, so this may be a read error. V gene TRBV5-1 combines with J gene TRBJ2-3; D is uncertain. V was pared by 1 base and J by 1 base, with 7 bases between. CDR1 and CDR2 from the germline V gene are SGHRS and YFSETQ. The CDR3 contains 14 residues. The CDR3 here is CASSLISRTDTQYF. The DNA for the CDR3 is TGCGCCAGCAGCTTGATCAGCCGCACAGATACGCAGTATTTT.

The chain carries TRBV11-1 and TRBJ2-1; D is perhaps TRBD2 (5 bases). The CDR3 spans 15 residues. CDR1 is SGHAT, CDR2 FQDESV, per germline (reference sequence). V shed 4 bases and J shed 0 bases, with 10 bases lying between them. The CDR3 nucleotides read TGTGCCAGCAGCTCGTCCACTAGCTCCTACAATGAGCAGTTCTTC. The encoded protein is CASSSSTSSYNEQFF.